This T cell receptor beta chain came from a study of T cells in narcolepsy. Findings of the study overall: HCRT-specific and TRIB2-specific autoreactive clonotypes appeared among same-patient CSF and blood CD4+ clonotypes.

Sequenced by immunoSEQ multiplex PCR; TCRdb stores in-frame clones only, minus some. Among some 30,000 clones listed, 80% to 90% were seen once. Of note for this clone: Its specificity is not known.

Germline CDR1 is SQVTM and CDR2 is ANQGSEA. Trimming took 3 bases from V and 10 from J; bases not matched to a gene: 10. The CDR3 covers 13 residues. Material: memory (CD45RA-) CD4+ T cells from blood. The genes are TRBV29-1 and TRBJ1-1; 8 nucleotides match TRBD1. This receptor was identified in a human donor in good health. In nucleotides, the CDR3 is TGCAGCGTTGATCAGGGGGCAAGGGGAGCAGCTTTCTTT. It translates to CSVDQGARGAAFF. The whole variable domain, filled in from reference TRBV29-1 and TRBJ1-1, reads SAVISQKPSRDICQRGTSLTIQCQVDSQVTMMFWYRQQPGQSLTLIATANQGSEATYESGFVIDKFPISRPNLTFSTLTVSNMSPEDSSIYLCSVDQGARGAAFFGQGTRLTVV.